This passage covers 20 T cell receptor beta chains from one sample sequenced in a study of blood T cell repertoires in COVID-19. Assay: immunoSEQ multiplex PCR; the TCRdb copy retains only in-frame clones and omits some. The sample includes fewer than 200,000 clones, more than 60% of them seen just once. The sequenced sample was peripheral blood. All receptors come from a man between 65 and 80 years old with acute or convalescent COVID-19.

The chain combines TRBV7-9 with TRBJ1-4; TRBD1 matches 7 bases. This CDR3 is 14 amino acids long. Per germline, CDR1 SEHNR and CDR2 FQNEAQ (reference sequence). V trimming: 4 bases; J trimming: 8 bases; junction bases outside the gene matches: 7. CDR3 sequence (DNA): TGTGCCAGCAGCTCAACAGGGGTTGGCGAAAAACTGTTTTTT. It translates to CASSSTGVGEKLFF.

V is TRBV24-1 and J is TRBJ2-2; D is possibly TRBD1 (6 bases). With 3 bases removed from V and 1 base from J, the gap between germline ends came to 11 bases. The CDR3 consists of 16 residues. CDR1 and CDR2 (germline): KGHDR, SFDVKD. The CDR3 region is CATSDPTTGNTGELFF. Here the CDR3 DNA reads TGTGCCACCAGTGATCCCACGACAGGGAACACCGGGGAGCTGTTTTTT.

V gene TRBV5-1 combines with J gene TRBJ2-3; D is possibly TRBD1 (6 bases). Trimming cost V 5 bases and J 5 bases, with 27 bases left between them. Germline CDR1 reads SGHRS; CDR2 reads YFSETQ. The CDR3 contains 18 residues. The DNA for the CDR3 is TGCGCCAGCAGTGAGGAAGGGGGTTCGAATACTCTAGGAGATACGCAGTATTTT. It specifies CASSEEGGSNTLGDTQYF.

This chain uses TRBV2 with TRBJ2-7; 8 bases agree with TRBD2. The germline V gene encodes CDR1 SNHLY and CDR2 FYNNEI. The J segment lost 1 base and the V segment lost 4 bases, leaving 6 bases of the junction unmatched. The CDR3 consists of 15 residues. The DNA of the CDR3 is TGTGCCAGCAGTGGGGAGCTAGCGGGTTCCTACGAGCAGTACTTC. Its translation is CASSGELAGSYEQYF. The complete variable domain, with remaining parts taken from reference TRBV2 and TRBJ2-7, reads EPEVTQTPSHQVTQMGQEVILRCVPISNHLYFYWYRQILGQKVEFLVSFYNNEISEKSEIFDDQFSVERPDGSNFTLKIRSTKLEDSAMYFCASSGELAGSYEQYFGPGTRLTVT.

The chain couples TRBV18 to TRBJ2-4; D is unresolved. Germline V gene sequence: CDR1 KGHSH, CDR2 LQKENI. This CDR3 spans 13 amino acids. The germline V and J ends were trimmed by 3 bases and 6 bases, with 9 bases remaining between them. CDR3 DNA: TGTGCCAGCTCACCTCTAGATGGAAACATTCAGTACTTC. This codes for CASSPLDGNIQYF.

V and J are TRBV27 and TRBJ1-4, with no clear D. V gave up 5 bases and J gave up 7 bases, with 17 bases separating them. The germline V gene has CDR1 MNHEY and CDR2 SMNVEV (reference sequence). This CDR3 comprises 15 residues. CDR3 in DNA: TGTGCCAGCAGTAGACTAATTTCTGGAGGTGAAAAACTGTTTTTT. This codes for CASSRLISGGEKLFF.

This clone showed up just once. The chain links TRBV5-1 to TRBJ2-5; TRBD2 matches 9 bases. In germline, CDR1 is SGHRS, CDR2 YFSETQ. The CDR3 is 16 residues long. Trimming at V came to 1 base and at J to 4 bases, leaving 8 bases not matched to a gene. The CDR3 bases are TGCGCCAGCAGCTTGTCGCCTAGCGGGGCCGGAGAGACCCAGTACTTC. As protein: CASSLSPSGAGETQYF.

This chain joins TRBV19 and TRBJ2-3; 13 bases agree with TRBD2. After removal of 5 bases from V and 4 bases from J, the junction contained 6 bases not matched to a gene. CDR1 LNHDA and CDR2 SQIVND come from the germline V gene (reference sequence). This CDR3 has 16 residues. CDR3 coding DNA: TGTGCCAGTAGTGGAAGGACTAGCGGGAGCGCAGATACGCAGTATTTT. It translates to CASSGRTSGSADTQYF.

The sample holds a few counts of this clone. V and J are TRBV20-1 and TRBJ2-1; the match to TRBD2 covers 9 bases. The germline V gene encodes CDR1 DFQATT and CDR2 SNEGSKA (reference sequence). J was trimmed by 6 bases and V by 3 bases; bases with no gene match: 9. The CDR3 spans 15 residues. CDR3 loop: CSASSLSSGTNEQFF. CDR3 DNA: TGCAGTGCTAGTAGCTTGTCTAGCGGGACCAATGAGCAGTTCTTC.

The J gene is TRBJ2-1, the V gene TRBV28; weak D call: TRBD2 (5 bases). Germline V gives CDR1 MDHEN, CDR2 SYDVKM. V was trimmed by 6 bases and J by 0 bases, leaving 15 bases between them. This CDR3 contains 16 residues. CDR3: CASSPPVATSYNEQFF. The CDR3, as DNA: TGTGCCAGCAGCCCTCCGGTAGCGACCTCCTACAATGAGCAGTTCTTC.

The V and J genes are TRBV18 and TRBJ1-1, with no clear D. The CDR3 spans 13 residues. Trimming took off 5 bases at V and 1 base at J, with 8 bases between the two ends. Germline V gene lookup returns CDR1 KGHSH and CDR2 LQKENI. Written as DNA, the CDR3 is TGTGCCAGCTCAAGAGAGGAGAACACTGAAGCTTTCTTT. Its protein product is CASSREENTEAFF.

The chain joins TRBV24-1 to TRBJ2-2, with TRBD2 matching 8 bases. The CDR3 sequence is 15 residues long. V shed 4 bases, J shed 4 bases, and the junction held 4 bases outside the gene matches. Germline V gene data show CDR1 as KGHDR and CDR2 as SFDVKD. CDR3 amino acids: CATSDTGGITGELFF. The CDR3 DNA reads TGTGCCACCAGTGACACGGGAGGGATCACCGGGGAGCTGTTTTTT.

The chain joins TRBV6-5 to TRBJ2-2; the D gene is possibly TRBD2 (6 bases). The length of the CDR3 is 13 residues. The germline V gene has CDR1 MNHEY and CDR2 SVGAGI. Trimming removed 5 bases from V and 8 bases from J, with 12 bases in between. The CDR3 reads CASSQMAGGELFF. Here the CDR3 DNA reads TGTGCCAGCAGTCAAATGGCGGGGGGGGAGCTGTTTTTT.

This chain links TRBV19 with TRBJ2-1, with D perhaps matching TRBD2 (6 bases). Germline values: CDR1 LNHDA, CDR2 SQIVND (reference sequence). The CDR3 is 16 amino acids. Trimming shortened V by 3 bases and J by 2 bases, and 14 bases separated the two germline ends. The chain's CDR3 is CASSMEGSGPYNEQFF. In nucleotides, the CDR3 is TGTGCCAGTAGTATGGAGGGGTCAGGCCCCTACAATGAGCAGTTCTTC.

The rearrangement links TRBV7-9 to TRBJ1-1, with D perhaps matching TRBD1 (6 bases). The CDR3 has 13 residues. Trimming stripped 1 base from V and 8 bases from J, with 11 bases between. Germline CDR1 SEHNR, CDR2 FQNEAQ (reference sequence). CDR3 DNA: TGTGCCAGCAGCTTAGGACAGGCGGTGGAAGCTTTCTTT. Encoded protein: CASSLGQAVEAFF.

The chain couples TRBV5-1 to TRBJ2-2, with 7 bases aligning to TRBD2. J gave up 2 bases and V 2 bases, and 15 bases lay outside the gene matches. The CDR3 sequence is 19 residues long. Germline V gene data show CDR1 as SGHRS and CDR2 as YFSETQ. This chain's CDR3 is CASSFTTPPLADNTGELFF. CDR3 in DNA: TGCGCCAGCAGCTTTACGACCCCTCCCCTAGCGGATAACACCGGGGAGCTGTTTTTT.

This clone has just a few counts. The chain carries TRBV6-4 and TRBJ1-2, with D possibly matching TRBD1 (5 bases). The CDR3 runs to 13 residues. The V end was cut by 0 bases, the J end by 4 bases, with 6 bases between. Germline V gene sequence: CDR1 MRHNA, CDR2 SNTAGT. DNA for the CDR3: TGTGCCAGCAGTGACTCGGGGGGCTATGGCTACACCTTC. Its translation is CASSDSGGYGYTF.

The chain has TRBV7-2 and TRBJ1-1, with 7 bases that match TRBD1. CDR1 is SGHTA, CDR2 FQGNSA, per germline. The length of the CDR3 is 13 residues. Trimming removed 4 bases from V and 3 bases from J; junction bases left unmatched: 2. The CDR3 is CASSSGQYTEAFF. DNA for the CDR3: TGTGCCAGCAGCTCGGGACAGTACACTGAAGCTTTCTTT.

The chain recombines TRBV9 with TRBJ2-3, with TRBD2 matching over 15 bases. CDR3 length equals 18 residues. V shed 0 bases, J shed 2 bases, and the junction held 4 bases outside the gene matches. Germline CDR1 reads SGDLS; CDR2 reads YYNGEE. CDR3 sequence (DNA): TGTGCCAGCAGCGTAGGGACTAGCGGGGGGGCCATCACAGATACGCAGTATTTT. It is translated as CASSVGTSGGAITDTQYF.

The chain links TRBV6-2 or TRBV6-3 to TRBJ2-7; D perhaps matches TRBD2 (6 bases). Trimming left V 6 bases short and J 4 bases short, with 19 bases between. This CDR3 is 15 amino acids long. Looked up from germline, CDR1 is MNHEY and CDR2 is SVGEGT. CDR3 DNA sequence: TGTGCCAGCAGCCAATTAGCGGACGTTCGGTACGAGCAGTACTTC. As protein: CASSQLADVRYEQYF.